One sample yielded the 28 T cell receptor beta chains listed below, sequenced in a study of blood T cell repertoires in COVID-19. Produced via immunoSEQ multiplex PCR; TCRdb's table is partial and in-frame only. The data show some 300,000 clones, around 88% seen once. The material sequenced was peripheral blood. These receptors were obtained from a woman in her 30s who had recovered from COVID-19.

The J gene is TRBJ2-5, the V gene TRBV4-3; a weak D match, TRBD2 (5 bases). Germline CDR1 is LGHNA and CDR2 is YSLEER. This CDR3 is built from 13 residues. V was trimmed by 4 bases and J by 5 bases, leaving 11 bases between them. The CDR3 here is CASSRAPSETQYF. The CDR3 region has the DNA TGCGCCAGCAGCCGGGCCCCTAGCGAGACCCAGTACTTC.

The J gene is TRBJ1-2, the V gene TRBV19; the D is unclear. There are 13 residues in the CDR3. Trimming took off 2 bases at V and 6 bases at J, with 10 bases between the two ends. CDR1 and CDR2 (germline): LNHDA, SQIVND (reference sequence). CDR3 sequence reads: CASSITGSNGYTF. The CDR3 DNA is TGTGCCAGTAGTATAACCGGGAGCAATGGCTACACCTTC. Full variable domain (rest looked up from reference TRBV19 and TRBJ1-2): DGGITQSPKYLFRKEGQNVTLSCEQNLNHDAMYWYRQDPGQGLRLIYYSQIVNDFQKGDIAEGYSVSREKKESFPLTVTSAQKNPTAFYLCASSITGSNGYTFGSGTRLTVV.

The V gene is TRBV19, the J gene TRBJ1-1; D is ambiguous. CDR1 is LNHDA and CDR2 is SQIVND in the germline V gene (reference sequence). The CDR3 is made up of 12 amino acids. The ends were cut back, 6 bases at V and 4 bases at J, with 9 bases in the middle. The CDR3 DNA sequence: TGTGCCAGTAGCGAGACGGGCACTGAAGCTTTCTTT. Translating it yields CASSETGTEAFF.

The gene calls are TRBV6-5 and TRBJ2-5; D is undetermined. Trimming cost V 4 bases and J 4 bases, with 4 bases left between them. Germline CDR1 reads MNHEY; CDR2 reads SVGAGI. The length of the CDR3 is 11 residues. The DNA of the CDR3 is TGTGCCAGCAGTTCATCAGAGACCCAGTACTTC. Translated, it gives CASSSSETQYF.

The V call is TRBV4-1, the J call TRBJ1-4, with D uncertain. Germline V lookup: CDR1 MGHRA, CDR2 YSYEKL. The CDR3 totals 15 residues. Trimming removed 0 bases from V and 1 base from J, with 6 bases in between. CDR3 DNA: TGCGCCAGCAGCCAAGAAGGACTAACTAATGAAAAACTGTTTTTT. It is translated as CASSQEGLTNEKLFF.

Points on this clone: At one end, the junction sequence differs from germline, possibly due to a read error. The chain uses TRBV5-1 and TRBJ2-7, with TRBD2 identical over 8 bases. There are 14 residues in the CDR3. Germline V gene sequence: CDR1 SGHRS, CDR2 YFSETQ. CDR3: CASRLAGTSYEQYF. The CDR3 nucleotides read TGCGCCAGCCGCTTAGCGGGGACTTCCTACGAGCAGTACTTC.

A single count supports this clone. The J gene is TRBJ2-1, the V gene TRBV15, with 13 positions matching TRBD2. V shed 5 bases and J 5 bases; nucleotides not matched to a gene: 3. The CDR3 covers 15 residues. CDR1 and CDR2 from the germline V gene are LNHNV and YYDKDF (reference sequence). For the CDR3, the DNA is TGTGCCACCAGCGGCGGGACTAGCGGGGACAATGAGCAGTTCTTC. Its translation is CATSGGTSGDNEQFF.

The CDR3 nucleotides read TGTGCCAGCAGTTACGGAGTTTGGACAGGGGAAAATGAGCAGTTCTTC. Encoded protein: CASSYGVWTGENEQFF. The V call is TRBV6-2 or TRBV6-3, the J call TRBJ2-1; TRBD1 matches at 9 bases. Germline V lookup: CDR1 MNHEY, CDR2 SVGEGT. The CDR3 has 16 amino acids. The trim removed 2 bases at V and 7 bases at J, leaving 9 bases unmatched.

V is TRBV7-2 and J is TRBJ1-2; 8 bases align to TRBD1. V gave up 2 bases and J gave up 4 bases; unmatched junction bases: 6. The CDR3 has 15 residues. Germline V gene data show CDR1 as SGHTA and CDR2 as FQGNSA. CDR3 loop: CASSLQGAGGYGYTF. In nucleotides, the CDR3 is TGTGCCAGCAGCTTACAGGGGGCGGGTGGCTATGGCTACACCTTC.

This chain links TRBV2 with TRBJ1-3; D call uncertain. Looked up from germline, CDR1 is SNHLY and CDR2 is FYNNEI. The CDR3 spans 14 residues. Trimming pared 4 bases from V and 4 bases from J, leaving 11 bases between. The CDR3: CASSGQQPGNTIYF. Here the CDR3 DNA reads TGTGCCAGCAGTGGACAACAACCCGGAAACACCATATATTTT.

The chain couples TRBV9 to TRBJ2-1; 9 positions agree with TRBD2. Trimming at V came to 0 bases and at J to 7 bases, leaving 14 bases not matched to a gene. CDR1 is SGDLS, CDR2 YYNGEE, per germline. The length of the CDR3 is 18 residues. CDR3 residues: CASSVAPGTSGFGNEQFF. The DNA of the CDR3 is TGTGCCAGCAGCGTAGCCCCCGGAACTAGCGGGTTTGGGAATGAGCAGTTCTTC.

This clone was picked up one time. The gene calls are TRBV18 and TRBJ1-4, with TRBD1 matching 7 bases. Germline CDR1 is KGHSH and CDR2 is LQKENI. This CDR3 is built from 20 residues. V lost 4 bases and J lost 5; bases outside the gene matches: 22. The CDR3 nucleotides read TGTGCCAGCTCACGATCTAACAGACACCGGGACAGCAGCCCAAATGAAAAACTGTTTTTT. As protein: CASSRSNRHRDSSPNEKLFF.

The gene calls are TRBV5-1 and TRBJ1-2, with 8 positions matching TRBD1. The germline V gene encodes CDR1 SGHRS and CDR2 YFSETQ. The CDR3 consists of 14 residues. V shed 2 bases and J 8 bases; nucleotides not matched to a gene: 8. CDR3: CASSFSGGPEGYTF. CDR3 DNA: TGCGCCAGCAGCTTTTCAGGGGGCCCAGAGGGCTACACCTTC.

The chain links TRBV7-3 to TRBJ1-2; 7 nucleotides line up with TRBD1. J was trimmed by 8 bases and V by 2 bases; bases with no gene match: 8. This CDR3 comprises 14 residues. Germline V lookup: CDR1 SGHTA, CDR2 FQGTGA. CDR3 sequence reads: CASSLGRGGEGYTF. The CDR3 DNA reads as TGTGCCAGCAGCTTAGGAAGAGGGGGCGAGGGCTACACCTTC.

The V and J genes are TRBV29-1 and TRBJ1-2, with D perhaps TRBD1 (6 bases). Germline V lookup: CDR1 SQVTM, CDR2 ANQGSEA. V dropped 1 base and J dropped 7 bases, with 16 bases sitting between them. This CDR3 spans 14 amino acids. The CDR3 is CSVEVIGGGRGYTF. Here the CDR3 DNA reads TGCAGCGTTGAAGTGATAGGGGGTGGCCGTGGCTACACCTTC.

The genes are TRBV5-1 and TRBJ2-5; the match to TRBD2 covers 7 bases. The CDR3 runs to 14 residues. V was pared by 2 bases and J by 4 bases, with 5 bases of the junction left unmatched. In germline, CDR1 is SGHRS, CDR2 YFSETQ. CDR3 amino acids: CASSFSGVGETQYF. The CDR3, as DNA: TGCGCCAGCAGCTTCAGCGGGGTAGGAGAGACCCAGTACTTC.

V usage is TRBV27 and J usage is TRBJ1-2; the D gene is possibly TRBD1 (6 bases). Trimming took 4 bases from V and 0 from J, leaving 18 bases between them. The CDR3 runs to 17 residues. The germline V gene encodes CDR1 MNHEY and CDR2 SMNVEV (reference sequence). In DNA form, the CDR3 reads TGTGCCAGCAGTTCTGGTCGGCAGGGACAAGCTAACTATGGCTACACCTTC. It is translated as CASSSGRQGQANYGYTF.

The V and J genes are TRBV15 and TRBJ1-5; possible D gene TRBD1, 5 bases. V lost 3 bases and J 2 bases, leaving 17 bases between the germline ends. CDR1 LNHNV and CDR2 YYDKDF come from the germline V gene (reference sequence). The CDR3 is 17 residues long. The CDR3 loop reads CATSSDLQGLGNQPQHF. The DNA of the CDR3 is TGTGCCACCAGCAGCGACCTTCAGGGCCTCGGCAATCAGCCCCAGCATTTT.

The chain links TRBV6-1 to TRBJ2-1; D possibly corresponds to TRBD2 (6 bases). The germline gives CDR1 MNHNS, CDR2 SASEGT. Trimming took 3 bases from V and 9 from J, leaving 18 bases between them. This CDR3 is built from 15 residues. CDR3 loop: CASSDAVRDSGEQFF. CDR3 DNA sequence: TGTGCCAGCAGTGACGCTGTACGGGACTCCGGTGAGCAGTTCTTC.

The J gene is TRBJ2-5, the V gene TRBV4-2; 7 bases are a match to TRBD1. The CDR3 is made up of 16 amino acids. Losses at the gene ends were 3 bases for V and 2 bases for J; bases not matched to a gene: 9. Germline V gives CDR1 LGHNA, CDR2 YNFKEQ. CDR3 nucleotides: TGTGCCAGCAGCCAGTTACGGACAGGTGTACAAGAGACCCAGTACTTC. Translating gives CASSQLRTGVQETQYF.

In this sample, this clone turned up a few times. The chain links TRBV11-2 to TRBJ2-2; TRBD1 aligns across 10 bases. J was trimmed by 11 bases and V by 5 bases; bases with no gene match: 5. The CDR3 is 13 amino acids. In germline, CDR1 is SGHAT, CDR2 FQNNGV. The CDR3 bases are TGTGCCAGCAGCCGGGACAGGGGAGGCGAGCTGTTTTTT. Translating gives CASSRDRGGELFF. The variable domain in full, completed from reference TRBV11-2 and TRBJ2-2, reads EAGVAQSPRYKIIEKRQSVAFWCNPISGHATLYWYQQILGQGPKLLIQFQNNGVVDDSQLPKDRFSAERLKGVDSTLKIQPAKLEDSAVYLCASSRDRGGELFFGEGSRLTVL.

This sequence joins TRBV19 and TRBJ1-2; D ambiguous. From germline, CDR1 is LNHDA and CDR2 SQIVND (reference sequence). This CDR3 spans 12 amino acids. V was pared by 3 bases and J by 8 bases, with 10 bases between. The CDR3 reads CASSIRGLGYTF. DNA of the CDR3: TGTGCCAGTAGTATTCGAGGGCTCGGCTACACCTTC.

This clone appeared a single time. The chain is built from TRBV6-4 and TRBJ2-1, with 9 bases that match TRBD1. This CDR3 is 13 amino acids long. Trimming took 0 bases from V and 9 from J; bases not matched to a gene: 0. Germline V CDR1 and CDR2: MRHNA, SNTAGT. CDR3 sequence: CASSDSDRGEQFF. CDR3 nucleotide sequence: TGTGCCAGCAGTGACTCGGACAGGGGTGAGCAGTTCTTC.

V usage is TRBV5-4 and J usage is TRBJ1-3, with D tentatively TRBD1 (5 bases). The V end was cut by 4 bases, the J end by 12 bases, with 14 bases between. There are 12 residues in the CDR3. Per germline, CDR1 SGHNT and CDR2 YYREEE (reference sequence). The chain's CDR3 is CASSPAGGDIYF. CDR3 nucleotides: TGTGCCAGCAGCCCGGCCGGGGGTGACATATATTTT.

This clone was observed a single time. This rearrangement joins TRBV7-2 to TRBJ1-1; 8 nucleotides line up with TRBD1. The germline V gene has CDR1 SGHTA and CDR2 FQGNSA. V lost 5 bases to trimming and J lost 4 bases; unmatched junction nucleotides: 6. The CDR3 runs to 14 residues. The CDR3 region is CASSLTGAGTEAFF. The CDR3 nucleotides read TGTGCCAGCAGCCTGACAGGGGCGGGCACTGAAGCTTTCTTT.

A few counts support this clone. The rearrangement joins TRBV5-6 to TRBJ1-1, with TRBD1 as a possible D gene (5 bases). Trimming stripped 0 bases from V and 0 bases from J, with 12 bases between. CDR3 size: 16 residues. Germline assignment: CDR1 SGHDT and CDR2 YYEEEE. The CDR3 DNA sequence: TGTGCCAGCAGCTTGGGGTTGACAGTCATGAACACTGAAGCTTTCTTT. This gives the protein CASSLGLTVMNTEAFF. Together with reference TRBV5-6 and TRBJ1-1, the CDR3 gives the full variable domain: DAGVTQSPTHLIKTRGQQVTLRCSPKSGHDTVSWYQQALGQGPQFIFQYYEEEERQRGNFPDRFSGHQFPNYSSELNVNALLLGDSALYLCASSLGLTVMNTEAFFGQGTRLTVV.

CDR3 sequence: CASNGGADTEAFF. CDR3 in DNA: TGTGCCAGCAACGGGGGGGCGGACACTGAAGCTTTCTTT. The chain uses TRBV6-5 and TRBJ1-1; D might be TRBD1 (6 bases). Trimming took 7 bases from V and 3 from J, leaving 12 bases between them. This CDR3 region has 13 residues. CDR1 MNHEY and CDR2 SVGAGI come from the germline V gene.

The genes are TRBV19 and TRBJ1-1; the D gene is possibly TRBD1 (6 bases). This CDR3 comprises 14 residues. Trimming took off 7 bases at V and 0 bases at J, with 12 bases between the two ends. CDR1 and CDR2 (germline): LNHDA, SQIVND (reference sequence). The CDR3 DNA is TGTGCCAGTACCGACGGACAGTTGAACACTGAAGCTTTCTTT. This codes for CASTDGQLNTEAFF.